Shown below are 32 T cell receptor beta chains from a single sample sequenced in a study of blood T cell repertoires in COVID-19 (dated by TCRdb to the early 2020s). The library was made by the immunoSEQ multiplex PCR assay. As stored in TCRdb, this immuneACCESS dataset retains in-frame rearrangements with V and J assigned. A fraction of the clones does not appear; measured against another copy, unresolved V genes explain less than half of the discrepancy, and the remainder lacks a known reason. In all, the sample holds about 190,000 clones, and approximately 88% of those were seen once. The top ten clones comprise under 4% of the sample. The sample taken for sequencing was PBMCs or T cells enriched from blood (not recorded which). These receptors were obtained from a young woman who had recovered from COVID-19.

This sequence joins TRBV19 and TRBJ1-2, with D unclear. Germline V CDR1 and CDR2: LNHDA, SQIVND (reference sequence). The V end was cut by 10 bases, the J end by 0 bases, with 18 bases between. The CDR3 covers 15 residues. CDR3 region: CATDSRGITNYGYTF. CDR3 DNA: TGTGCCACAGATTCCCGGGGAATAACTAACTATGGCTACACCTTC.

The V gene is TRBV29-1, the J gene TRBJ2-6, with 8 positions matching TRBD1. CDR1 and CDR2 from the germline V gene are SQVTM and ANQGSEA. With V trimmed by 7 bases and J by 0 bases, 8 bases remained unmatched. The CDR3 spans 16 residues. The CDR3: CSARQGPHSGANVLTF. The CDR3 nucleotides read TGCAGCGCAAGACAGGGGCCCCACTCTGGGGCCAACGTCCTGACTTTC.

J is TRBJ2-7 and V is TRBV5-5; D perhaps matches TRBD2 (6 bases). From germline, CDR1 is SGHKS and CDR2 YYEKEE (reference sequence). This CDR3 spans 16 amino acids. V was cut by 0 bases and J by 3 bases, with 16 bases left in between. This CDR3 is CASSLGGGIQGYEQYV. The CDR3 DNA is TGTGCCAGCAGCTTGGGAGGAGGGATTCAGGGCTACGAGCAGTACGTC.

The J gene is TRBJ1-3, the V gene TRBV19; 12 nucleotides agree with TRBD1. There are 17 residues in the CDR3. V lost 4 bases to trimming and J lost 5 bases; unmatched junction nucleotides: 9. The germline V gene has CDR1 LNHDA and CDR2 SQIVND (reference sequence). The DNA of the CDR3 is TGTGCCAGTAGTACCCACGCCGGGACAGGGGGCAGAAACACCATATATTTT. This codes for CASSTHAGTGGRNTIYF.

This chain connects TRBV27 to TRBJ2-7; D perhaps matches TRBD1 (5 bases). Germline V lookup: CDR1 MNHEY, CDR2 SMNVEV (reference sequence). This CDR3 contains 13 residues. V dropped 2 bases and J dropped 1 base, with 6 bases sitting between them. The CDR3 DNA reads TGTGCCAGCAGTTTACAGGGTTCCTACGAGCAGTACTTC. The encoded protein is CASSLQGSYEQYF.

The J gene is TRBJ1-1, the V gene TRBV30; the D gene is possibly TRBD1 (5 bases). The CDR3 sequence is 12 residues long. Trimming took off 2 bases at V and 11 bases at J, with 15 bases between the two ends. Germline V gene data show CDR1 as GTSNPN and CDR2 as SVGIG (reference sequence). CDR3 in DNA: TGTGCCTGGAGTAAGCAACAGGTCCAGGCTTTCTTT. This sequence encodes CAWSKQQVQAFF.

The chain employs TRBV5-8 and TRBJ1-5; TRBD1 agrees at 11 bases. The germline gives CDR1 SGHTS, CDR2 YDEGEE. V shed 2 bases and J 7 bases; nucleotides not matched to a gene: 2. The CDR3 has 14 amino acids. CDR3 bases: TGTGCCAGCAGCTTAGGACAGGGGGCGCAGCCCCAGCATTTT. It yields the protein CASSLGQGAQPQHF.

The V call is TRBV29-1, the J call TRBJ2-3; possible D gene TRBD2, 5 bases. From germline, CDR1 is SQVTM and CDR2 ANQGSEA. V gave up 5 bases and J gave up 2 bases, with 14 bases separating them. The CDR3 spans 14 residues. CDR3 region: CSVSQSGFTDTQYF. CDR3 bases: TGCAGCGTTTCCCAAAGCGGTTTCACAGATACGCAGTATTTT.

This chain joins TRBV5-1 and TRBJ2-3; D possibly corresponds to TRBD2 (6 bases). The V end was cut by 7 bases, the J end by 0 bases, with 15 bases between. This CDR3 is built from 15 residues. Germline V gives CDR1 SGHRS, CDR2 YFSETQ. The CDR3 coding sequence is TGCGCCAGCGCTGTGGAGGGGACGAGCACAGATACGCAGTATTTT. Amino acid sequence: CASAVEGTSTDTQYF.

This rearrangement joins TRBV28 to TRBJ1-2, with a weak D call TRBD1 (5 bases). With 6 bases removed from V and 4 bases from J, the gap between germline ends came to 12 bases. Germline V lookup: CDR1 MDHEN, CDR2 SYDVKM. The CDR3 covers 13 residues. In DNA form, the CDR3 reads TGTGCCAGCAGCCAGGGAACTCCCTATGGCTACACCTTC. Protein product: CASSQGTPYGYTF.

The chain carries TRBV4-1 and TRBJ1-5, with 7 bases matching TRBD1. CDR3 length: 16 amino acids. Trimming at V came to 4 bases and at J to 4 bases, leaving 10 bases not matched to a gene. Germline V lookup: CDR1 MGHRA, CDR2 YSYEKL. As DNA, the CDR3 is TGCGCCAGCAGCCGGTCGGTCGACAGGGTAAATCAGCCCCAGCATTTT. As protein: CASSRSVDRVNQPQHF.

The chain recombines TRBV9 with TRBJ2-2; D remains ambiguous. Germline CDR1 and CDR2: SGDLS and YYNGEE. V dropped 0 bases and J dropped 8 bases, with 17 bases sitting between them. This CDR3 spans 16 amino acids. The CDR3 DNA is TGTGCCAGCAGCGTAGTACAGCAACCCATCCGTGGGGAGCTGTTTTTT. Amino acid sequence: CASSVVQQPIRGELFF.

The chain couples TRBV6-2 or TRBV6-3 to TRBJ2-7, with 12 bases fitting TRBD2. Per the germline V gene, CDR1 is MNHEY and CDR2 is SVGEGT. J lost 2 bases, V lost 6 bases, and 2 bases had no gene match. The CDR3 spans 14 residues. CDR3 in amino acids: CASSRLAGAYEQYF. CDR3 DNA: TGTGCCAGCAGCCGACTAGCGGGAGCCTACGAGCAGTACTTC.

The J gene is TRBJ1-6, the V gene TRBV28; 11 bases align to TRBD1. Per germline, CDR1 MDHEN and CDR2 SYDVKM. This CDR3 contains 15 residues. V shed 6 bases and J 9 bases; nucleotides not matched to a gene: 7. CDR3 coding DNA: TGTGCCAGCAGACCCCGGACAGGGGGCGGTTCACCCCTCCACTTT. Protein: CASRPRTGGGSPLHF.

The chain carries TRBV7-2 and TRBJ2-1; 10 nucleotides line up with TRBD2. CDR1 and CDR2 (germline): SGHTA, FQGNSA. The V gene end was trimmed by 3 bases and the J gene end by 10 bases; junction bases not matched to a gene: 9. The CDR3 runs 15 residues. Written as DNA, the CDR3 is TGTGCCAGCAGCTTTTTCCTCCAGCGGGGGGGAGAGCAGTTCTTC. Translation: CASSFFLQRGGEQFF.

J is TRBJ2-1 and V is TRBV18, with D perhaps TRBD2 (6 bases). V was cut by 3 bases and J by 8 bases, with 8 bases left in between. The CDR3 runs 12 residues. Germline CDR1 KGHSH, CDR2 LQKENI. The CDR3, as DNA: TGTGCCAGCTCACCCTCGGGAGATGAGCAGTTCTTC. Amino acid sequence: CASSPSGDEQFF. Complete variable domain (other parts from reference TRBV18 and TRBJ2-1): NAGVMQNPRHLVRRRGQEARLRCSPMKGHSHVYWYRQLPEEGLKFMVYLQKENIIDESGMPKERFSAEFPKEGPSILRIQQVVRGDSAAYFCASSPSGDEQFFGPGTRLTVL.

The J gene is TRBJ1-2, the V gene TRBV28, with D uncertain. Between the trimmed V and J ends, which lost 3 bases and 4 bases, there was a span of 12 bases. This CDR3 is 14 amino acids long. The V gene's germline CDR1 is MDHEN and CDR2 SYDVKM. CDR3 sequence: CASSFIQVGYGYTF. The DNA of the CDR3 is TGTGCCAGCAGTTTTATTCAGGTGGGCTATGGCTACACCTTC.

The chain employs TRBV12-3 or TRBV12-4 and TRBJ1-1, with a possible D match to TRBD1 (5 bases). The CDR3 has 13 residues. V was trimmed by 2 bases and J by 4 bases, leaving 8 bases between them. This CDR3 reads CASSLQGPTEAFF. CDR3 DNA: TGTGCCAGCAGTTTACAGGGTCCCACTGAAGCTTTCTTT.

The chain combines TRBV28 with TRBJ1-6, with D perhaps TRBD1 (5 bases). The V gene's germline CDR1 is MDHEN and CDR2 SYDVKM. CDR3 size: 15 residues. V dropped 6 bases and J dropped 10 bases, with 19 bases sitting between them. For the CDR3, the DNA is TGTGCCAGCAGCCCCGCCGCGGGGCCCATGTCACCCCTCCACTTT. Encoded protein: CASSPAAGPMSPLHF.

The chain recombines TRBV18 with TRBJ2-3; possible D gene TRBD1, 6 bases. Germline-derived CDR1 and CDR2 are KGHSH and LQKENI. This CDR3 region has 16 residues. The germline V and J ends were trimmed by 2 bases and 0 bases, with 12 bases remaining between them. CDR3 nucleotides: TGTGCCAGCTCACCATCAGGGGTTTGGAGCACAGATACGCAGTATTTT. As protein: CASSPSGVWSTDTQYF.

This clone was found once. V usage is TRBV7-2 and J usage is TRBJ1-4; D perhaps matches TRBD1 (6 bases). Trimming pared 1 base from V and 7 bases from J, leaving 13 bases between. There are 15 residues in the CDR3. Germline V CDR1 and CDR2: SGHTA, FQGNSA. CDR3 DNA sequence: TGTGCCAGCAGCTTAGTTGGGGGCCGAGTTGAAAAACTGTTTTTT. Residues: CASSLVGGRVEKLFF.

CDR3 residues: CASSLAGVGLDTEAFF. CDR3 DNA: TGCGCCAGCAGCTTGGCCGGGGTAGGTCTGGACACTGAAGCTTTCTTT. The rearrangement joins TRBV5-1 to TRBJ1-1; D is ambiguous. Per the germline V gene, CDR1 is SGHRS and CDR2 is YFSETQ. The CDR3 runs to 16 residues. V gave up 0 bases and J gave up 3 bases, with 15 bases separating them.

The chain has TRBV9 and TRBJ2-2, with 8 bases matching TRBD1. Trimming cost V 3 bases and J 6 bases; bases outside gene matches: 4. The length of the CDR3 is 14 residues. Germline CDR1 reads SGDLS; CDR2 reads YYNGEE. The CDR3 nucleotides read TGTGCCAGCAGCGCCGCGACAGGGGCCGGGGAGCTGTTTTTT. This encodes CASSAATGAGELFF. The complete variable domain, with remaining parts taken from reference TRBV9 and TRBJ2-2, reads DSGVTQTPKHLITATGQRVTLRCSPRSGDLSVYWYQQSLDQGLQFLIQYYNGEERAKGNILERFSAQQFPDLHSELNLSSLELGDSALYFCASSAATGAGELFFGEGSRLTVL.

This clone appeared a single time. The genes are TRBV11-2 and TRBJ2-3, with 8 bases fitting TRBD2. Germline values: CDR1 SGHAT, CDR2 FQNNGV. This CDR3 is 16 amino acids long. J gave up 3 bases and V 1 base, and 6 bases lay outside the gene matches. The CDR3 is CASSLASGGPTDTQYF. CDR3 coding DNA: TGTGCCAGCAGCTTAGCATCGGGAGGGCCGACAGATACGCAGTATTTT.

V is TRBV6-1 and J is TRBJ1-4, with TRBD1 matching 12 bases. The CDR3 spans 16 residues. The trim removed 4 bases at V and 4 bases at J, leaving 4 bases unmatched. Germline V gene data show CDR1 as MNHNS and CDR2 as SASEGT. CDR3 residues: CASSAGQGALNEKLFF. DNA for the CDR3: TGTGCCAGCAGTGCGGGACAGGGGGCCCTTAATGAAAAACTGTTTTTT.

This clone appeared a few times. The chain recombines TRBV12-3 or TRBV12-4 with TRBJ1-1; tentative D call: TRBD1 (5 bases). This CDR3 is 13 amino acids long. The germline V and J ends were trimmed by 2 bases and 4 bases, with 8 bases remaining between them. For the CDR3, the DNA is TGTGCCAGCAGTTTATCGGGGGGCACTGAAGCTTTCTTT. Amino acid sequence: CASSLSGGTEAFF.

The gene calls are TRBV7-3 and TRBJ1-3, with 7 bases lining up with TRBD1. The CDR3 sequence is 15 residues long. Trimming cost V 2 bases and J 3 bases; bases outside gene matches: 4. Germline V gives CDR1 SGHTA, CDR2 FQGTGA. The CDR3 loop reads CASSLQQGHGNTIYF. The CDR3 coding sequence is TGTGCCAGCAGCTTACAACAGGGGCATGGAAACACCATATATTTT.

V gene TRBV6-1 combines with J gene TRBJ1-5, with D possibly TRBD1 on 6 matching bases. Looked up from germline, CDR1 is MNHNS and CDR2 is SASEGT. Trimming stripped 2 bases from V and 4 bases from J, with 15 bases between. The CDR3 loop spans 16 amino acids. The CDR3 region is CASSEFRNRVNQPQHF. CDR3 DNA: TGTGCCAGCAGTGAATTCCGGAACAGGGTAAATCAGCCCCAGCATTTT.

This chain connects TRBV3-1 (or the pseudogene TRBV3-2) to TRBJ1-3; no definite D call. The V end lost 1 base, the J end lost 3 bases, and 10 bases lay between the germline ends. CDR1 and CDR2 (germline): LGHDT, YNNKEL (reference sequence). CDR3 length equals 15 residues. The CDR3 sequence: CASSQGRVFGNTIYF. Here the CDR3 DNA reads TGTGCCAGCAGCCAAGGGCGGGTTTTTGGAAACACCATATATTTT.

The genes are TRBV5-4 and TRBJ1-2; D gene ambiguous. CDR1 and CDR2 from the germline V gene are SGHNT and YYREEE (reference sequence). CDR3 size: 13 residues. V was cut by 0 bases and J by 2 bases, with 5 bases left in between. CDR3 protein: CASSLDTNYGYTF. CDR3 in DNA: TGTGCCAGCAGCTTGGACACCAACTATGGCTACACCTTC.

CDR3 residues: CASSHYGQGADYGYTF. The CDR3 region has the DNA TGTGCCAGTAGTCATTATGGACAGGGGGCCGACTATGGCTACACCTTC. V usage is TRBV19 and J usage is TRBJ1-2; 11 positions match TRBD1. V trimming: 5 bases; J trimming: 3 bases; junction bases outside the gene matches: 8. Germline assignment: CDR1 LNHDA and CDR2 SQIVND (reference sequence). The CDR3 totals 16 residues.

The V and J genes are TRBV19 and TRBJ2-4, with a tentative D call TRBD1 (6 bases). Germline CDR1 is LNHDA and CDR2 is SQIVND (reference sequence). The CDR3 has 16 amino acids. V was cut by 4 bases and J by 3 bases, with 16 bases left in between. The CDR3 coding sequence is TGTGCCAGTAGTACCCCCGGGACACCCATCAAAAACATTCAGTACTTC. This gives the protein CASSTPGTPIKNIQYF. Using reference TRBV19 and TRBJ2-4 for the parts outside the CDR3, the full variable domain is DGGITQSPKYLFRKEGQNVTLSCEQNLNHDAMYWYRQDPGQGLRLIYYSQIVNDFQKGDIAEGYSVSREKKESFPLTVTSAQKNPTAFYLCASSTPGTPIKNIQYFGAGTRLSVL.